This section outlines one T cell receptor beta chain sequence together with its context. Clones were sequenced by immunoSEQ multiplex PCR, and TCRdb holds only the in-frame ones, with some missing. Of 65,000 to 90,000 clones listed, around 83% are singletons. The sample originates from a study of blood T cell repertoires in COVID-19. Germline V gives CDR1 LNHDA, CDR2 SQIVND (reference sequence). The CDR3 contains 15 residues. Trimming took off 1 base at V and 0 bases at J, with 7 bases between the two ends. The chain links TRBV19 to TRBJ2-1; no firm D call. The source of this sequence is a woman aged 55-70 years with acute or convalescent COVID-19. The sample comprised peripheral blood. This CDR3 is CASSIVRSSYNEQFF. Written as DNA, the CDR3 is TGTGCCAGTAGTATAGTTCGGAGCTCCTACAATGAGCAGTTCTTC.